The rows below give T cell receptor beta chains drawn from one sample of a study of CD8+ T cells in alopecia areata. Sequencing was performed with immunoSEQ multiplex PCR; in TCRdb, only in-frame clones are kept and a portion is missing. The data show fewer than 250,000 clones, 64% seen once. Source: CD4+ T cells sorted from blood, taken at week 4, from a patient treated with tofacitinib. These receptor sequences come from a human donor with alopecia areata. Both conserved end residues are part of each CDR3.

v_gene: TRBV29-1; CDR3aa: CSVVYEQFF
v_gene: TRBV19; CDR3aa: CASSTGEYGYTF
v_gene: TRBV10-3; CDR3aa: CAISVGSEQYF
v_gene: TRBV18; CDR3aa: CASSPLQGSEAFF
v_gene: TRBV29-1; CDR3aa: CSVKEGLAGSSYEQYF
v_gene: TRBV9; CDR3aa: CASSRAAPDTQYF
v_gene: TRBV10-3; CDR3aa: CAISSYGRANEQFF
v_gene: TRBV25-1; CDR3aa: CASSGWDEQFF
v_gene: TRBV11-3; CDR3aa: CASSANHSPLHF
v_gene: TRBV7-2; CDR3aa: CASSYTGRGYTF
v_gene: TRBV7-2; CDR3aa: CATRAVGYGYTF
v_gene: TRBV7-9; CDR3aa: CASTKAATRETQYF
v_gene: TRBV2; CDR3aa: CASSHIPLERAFF
v_gene: TRBV5-1; CDR3aa: CASSEQPTGGGETQYF
v_gene: TRBV2; CDR3aa: CASTDVGLAFNEQFF
v_gene: TRBV5-6; CDR3aa: CASRVPAGQNSPLHF
v_gene: TRBV9; CDR3aa: CASSRRLVSTDTQYF
v_gene: TRBV19; CDR3aa: CASSNPGTGRYTF
v_gene: TRBV7-9; CDR3aa: CASSSGQGRPLHF
v_gene: TRBV29-1; CDR3aa: CSGNIQYF
v_gene: TRBV4-1; CDR3aa: CASSQGGGFQPQHF
v_gene: TRBV30; CDR3aa: CAWAGTGYGYTF
v_gene: TRBV30; CDR3aa: CAWSSPLGQQETQYF
v_gene: TRBV18; CDR3aa: CASSPPSETKTQYF
v_gene: TRBV7-2; CDR3aa: CASSFWTGSTGELFF
v_gene: TRBV11-2; CDR3aa: CASSLQETQYF
v_gene: TRBV10-1; CDR3aa: CASSPQGRRELFF
v_gene: TRBV5-6; CDR3aa: CASSPWTSYETQYF
v_gene: TRBV30; CDR3aa: CAWKGGAETQYF
v_gene: TRBV30; CDR3aa: CAWSFQGDTQYF
v_gene: TRBV5-4; CDR3aa: CASSLTVQETQYF
v_gene: TRBV29-1; CDR3aa: CSGPTGGNQPQHF
v_gene: TRBV9; CDR3aa: CASSLRDRGERYGYTF
v_gene: TRBV4-1; CDR3aa: CASSQAPGQEIYEQYF
v_gene: TRBV10-3; CDR3aa: CAISGTGYSNQPQHF
v_gene: TRBV5-1; CDR3aa: CASSLSRQVNTEAFF
v_gene: TRBV6-5; CDR3aa: CASSYSAAGVNYGYTF
v_gene: TRBV10-3; CDR3aa: CATLRARGFTDTQYF
v_gene: TRBV14; CDR3aa: CASSQEAQPYSNQPQHF
v_gene: TRBV27; CDR3aa: CASSSPNMVETQYF
v_gene: TRBV27; CDR3aa: CATDLWTDNYGYTF
v_gene: TRBV30; CDR3aa: CAWAPGHRNSPLHF
v_gene: TRBV30; CDR3aa: CAWTPGSGNTIYF
v_gene: TRBV4-2; CDR3aa: CASSQDLGTEAFF
v_gene: TRBV4-1; CDR3aa: CASSQGLGGLLSSGANVLTF
v_gene: TRBV29-1; CDR3aa: CSVEELGPNYGYTF
v_gene: TRBV5-4; CDR3aa: CASSFSSGSYNEQFF
v_gene: TRBV5-6; CDR3aa: CASSLNRGSSEKLFF
v_gene: TRBV11-3; CDR3aa: CASSLQGGAYNEQFF
v_gene: TRBV30; CDR3aa: CAWNRGGSIYEQYF
v_gene: TRBV5-6; CDR3aa: CASSSQNQETQYF
v_gene: TRBV15; CDR3aa: CATSRVPVAKNIQYF
v_gene: TRBV11-2; CDR3aa: CASMIPGTDTQYF
v_gene: TRBV5-6; CDR3aa: CASRKQYQETQYF
v_gene: TRBV6-5; CDR3aa: CASSESRGHGYTF
v_gene: TRBV30; CDR3aa: CAWSEGTVVAEQYF
v_gene: TRBV7-8; CDR3aa: CASSLGGGVNSYEQYF
v_gene: TRBV6-6; CDR3aa: CASRSDRGRGNTIYF
v_gene: TRBV29-1; CDR3aa: CSVDVVGENIQYF
v_gene: TRBV30; CDR3aa: CAWSVGGGHPTDTQYF